This passage covers 10 T cell receptor beta chains from one sample sequenced in a study of human T cells and chemical hapten exposure. TCRdb used MiXCR to reprocess the RACE reads, holding one entry per CDR3 protein. The table records around 70,000 distinct CDR3 sequences, around 6.5% of them present only once. Time point in this sample: healthy volunteer bleed at 6 weeks. Total RNA was isolated from whole blood that had not been fractionated. Sequenced sample: whole blood. The receptors come from a female donor in good health. Some clones in this sample may be carry-over from other donors' samples.

This clonotype was observed a handful of times. The chain joins TRBV6-6 to TRBJ2-2, with D possibly matching TRBD1 (5 bases). V lost 3 bases and J 5 bases, leaving 7 bases between the germline ends. The germline V gene has CDR1 MNHNY and CDR2 SVGAGI (reference sequence). CDR3 length: 13 residues. The CDR3 region has the DNA TGTGCCAGCAGTTATAAGGGGACCGGGGAGCTGTTTTTT. Translation: CASSYKGTGELFF.

This clonotype came up a few times. The chain joins TRBV18 to TRBJ2-5, with D hard to call. Germline V gene lookup returns CDR1 KGHSH and CDR2 LQKENI. The ends were cut back, 4 bases at V and 2 bases at J, with 20 bases in the middle. The CDR3 runs 17 residues. The CDR3 here is CASSLQRTPGPQETQYF. In nucleotides, the CDR3 is TGTGCCAGCTCACTCCAAAGAACCCCGGGTCCACAAGAGACCCAGTACTTC.

V usage is TRBV5-4 and J usage is TRBJ1-1; D not resolved. Looked up from germline, CDR1 is SGHNT and CDR2 is YYREEE (reference sequence). The CDR3 is 14 amino acids. Trimming stripped 3 bases from V and 1 base from J, with 10 bases between. The CDR3 nucleotides are TGTGCCAGCAGCTCCGCTTTGGGGAACACTGAAGCTTTCTTT. This sequence encodes CASSSALGNTEAFF.

This clonotype was seen repeatedly, ten times or more. The V call is TRBV24-1, the J call TRBJ1-1, with D uncertain. Trimming shortened V by 1 base and J by 11 bases, and 13 bases separated the two germline ends. The CDR3 length is 13 residues. Germline V CDR1 and CDR2: KGHDR, SFDVKD. The CDR3 sequence is CATSDFGSSVAFF. CDR3 DNA sequence: TGTGCCACCAGTGATTTTGGCAGTTCGGTGGCTTTCTTT.

The table lists this clonotype with a few counts. This chain joins TRBV4-1 and TRBJ1-5; 7 positions agree with TRBD1. Unmatched junction bases numbered 3, after V lost 1 base and J lost 3 bases. CDR1 and CDR2 from the germline V gene are MGHRA and YSYEKL. The CDR3 length is 15 residues. CDR3 protein: CASSQGQGPNQPQHF. CDR3 DNA: TGCGCCAGCAGCCAAGGACAGGGTCCCAATCAGCCCCAGCATTTT.

There are many counts of this clonotype. The V call is TRBV27, the J call TRBJ2-3, with 9 bases fitting TRBD1. The CDR3 consists of 19 residues. The trim removed 3 bases at V and 5 bases at J, leaving 18 bases unmatched. CDR1 MNHEY and CDR2 SMNVEV come from the germline V gene (reference sequence). CDR3 bases: TGTGCCAGCAGTTTTCTAAATCCTCCGGGACAGGGAAGGAAAGATACGCAGTATTTT. This codes for CASSFLNPPGQGRKDTQYF.

The V and J genes are TRBV7-9 and TRBJ2-1; 7 positions agree with TRBD2. V was pared by 4 bases and J by 8 bases, with 14 bases of the junction left unmatched. Germline V CDR1 and CDR2: SEHNR, FQNEAQ (reference sequence). The CDR3 runs to 16 residues. The CDR3 nucleotides are TGTGCCAGCAGCTCGTCAGCGGGAAGGGGACGACATGAGCAGTTCTTC. It yields the protein CASSSSAGRGRHEQFF.

This clonotype has at least ten counts. This rearrangement joins TRBV7-2 to TRBJ2-7; 7 positions match TRBD2. CDR3 length: 17 residues. V gave up 2 bases and J gave up 5 bases; unmatched junction bases: 15. Germline V gives CDR1 SGHTA, CDR2 FQGNSA. The CDR3 spells CASSLLGIWGGKHEQYF. The CDR3 DNA reads as TGTGCCAGCAGCTTATTGGGTATCTGGGGAGGGAAACACGAGCAGTACTTC.

This clonotype was counted only a few times. The gene calls are TRBV28 and TRBJ2-7; 10 positions agree with TRBD2. Looked up from germline, CDR1 is MDHEN and CDR2 is SYDVKM. The CDR3 covers 15 residues. With V trimmed by 3 bases and J by 5 bases, 7 bases remained unmatched. In nucleotides, the CDR3 is TGTGCCAGCAGTTTTAGGGCTAGCGGGAGAGACGAGCAGTACTTC. It encodes CASSFRASGRDEQYF.

The gene calls are TRBV5-1 and TRBJ2-3; D ambiguous. Trimming shortened V by 5 bases and J by 5 bases, and 6 bases separated the two germline ends. The germline gives CDR1 SGHRS, CDR2 YFSETQ. The CDR3 spans 11 residues. As DNA, the CDR3 is TGCGCCAGCAGGGTGGGAGATACGCAGTATTTT. It yields the protein CASRVGDTQYF.